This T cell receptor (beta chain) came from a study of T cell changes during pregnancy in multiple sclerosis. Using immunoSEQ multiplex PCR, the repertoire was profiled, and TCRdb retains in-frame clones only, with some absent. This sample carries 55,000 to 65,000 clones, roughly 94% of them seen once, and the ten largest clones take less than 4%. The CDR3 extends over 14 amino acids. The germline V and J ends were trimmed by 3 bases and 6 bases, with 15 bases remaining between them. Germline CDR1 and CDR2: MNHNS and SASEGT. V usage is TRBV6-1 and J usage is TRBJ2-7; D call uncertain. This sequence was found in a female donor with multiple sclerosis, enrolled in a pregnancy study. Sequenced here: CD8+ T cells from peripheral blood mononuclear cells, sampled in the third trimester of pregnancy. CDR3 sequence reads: CASSDIGWSGEQYF. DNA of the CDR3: TGTGCCAGCAGTGATATTGGGTGGTCGGGCGAGCAGTACTTC.